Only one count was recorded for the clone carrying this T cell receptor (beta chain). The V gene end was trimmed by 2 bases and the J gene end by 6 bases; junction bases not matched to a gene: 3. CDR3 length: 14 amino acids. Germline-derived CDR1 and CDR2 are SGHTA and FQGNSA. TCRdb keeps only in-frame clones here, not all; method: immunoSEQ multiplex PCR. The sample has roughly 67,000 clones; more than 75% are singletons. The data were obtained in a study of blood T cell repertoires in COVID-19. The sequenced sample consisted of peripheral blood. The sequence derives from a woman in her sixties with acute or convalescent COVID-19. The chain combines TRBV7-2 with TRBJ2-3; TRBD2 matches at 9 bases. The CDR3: CASSLRSGGDTQYF. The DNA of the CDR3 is TGTGCCAGCAGCTTACGGAGCGGGGGGGATACGCAGTATTTT.